The entry below gives a single T cell receptor (beta chain) sequence along with its context. The data were obtained in a study of blood T cell repertoires in COVID-19. Sequencing was performed with immunoSEQ multiplex PCR; in TCRdb, only in-frame clones are kept and a portion is missing. The repertoire consists of approximately 110,000 clones, with 92% occurring once and the leading ten covering 2.1%. Enrollment of patients from Seattle took place during active infection, with longitudinal follow-up. Sequencing was carried out using peripheral blood. The sequence was collected from a man aged 50-60 years with COVID-19, enrolled during active disease.

The CDR3 loop is CASSQEGGKGTDTQYF. CDR3 DNA sequence: TGTGCCAGCAGCCAAGAAGGCGGGAAAGGCACAGATACGCAGTATTTT. The chain employs TRBV4-2 and TRBJ2-3; possibly TRBD2 for D (6 bases). Germline CDR1 is LGHNA and CDR2 is YNFKEQ. Between the trimmed V and J ends, which lost 0 bases and 1 base, there was a span of 11 bases. CDR3 length: 16 residues.